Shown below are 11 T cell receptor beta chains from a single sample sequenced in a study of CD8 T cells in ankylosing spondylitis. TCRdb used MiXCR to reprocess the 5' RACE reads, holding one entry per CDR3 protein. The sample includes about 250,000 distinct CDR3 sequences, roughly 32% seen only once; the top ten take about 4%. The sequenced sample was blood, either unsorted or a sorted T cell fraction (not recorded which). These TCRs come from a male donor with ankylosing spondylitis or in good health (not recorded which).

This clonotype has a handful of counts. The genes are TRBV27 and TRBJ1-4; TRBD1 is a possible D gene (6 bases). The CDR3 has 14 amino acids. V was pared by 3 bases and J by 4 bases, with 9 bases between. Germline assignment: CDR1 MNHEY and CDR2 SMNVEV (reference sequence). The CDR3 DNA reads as TGTGCCAGCAGTTTTTCACAGGGTAATGAAAAACTGTTTTTT. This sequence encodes CASSFSQGNEKLFF.

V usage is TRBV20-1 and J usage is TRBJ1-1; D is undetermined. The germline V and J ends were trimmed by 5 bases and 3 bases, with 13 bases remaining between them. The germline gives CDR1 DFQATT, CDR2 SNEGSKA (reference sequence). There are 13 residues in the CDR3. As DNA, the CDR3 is TGCAGTGCTGACCCGGGGTTTGACACTGAAGCTTTCTTT. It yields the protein CSADPGFDTEAFF.

This CDR3 reads CASSPKGQAQYF. CDR3 nucleotides: TGTGCCAGCTCACCGAAGGGGCAGGCCCAGTACTTC. V and J are TRBV18 and TRBJ2-5; D is perhaps TRBD1 (5 bases). V was trimmed by 3 bases and J by 9 bases, leaving 11 bases between them. CDR1 is KGHSH, CDR2 LQKENI, per germline. The CDR3 runs to 12 residues.

Written as DNA, the CDR3 is TGCGCCAGCAGTCCCGGGACAGGGGGCTTCACTGAAGCTTTCTTT. It is translated as CASSPGTGGFTEAFF. V usage is TRBV5-1 and J usage is TRBJ1-1; the match to TRBD1 covers 12 bases. Germline trimming cut 5 bases from V and 4 bases from J; bases unmatched to any gene: 6. The CDR3 sequence is 15 residues long. CDR1 and CDR2 from the germline V gene are SGHRS and YFSETQ.

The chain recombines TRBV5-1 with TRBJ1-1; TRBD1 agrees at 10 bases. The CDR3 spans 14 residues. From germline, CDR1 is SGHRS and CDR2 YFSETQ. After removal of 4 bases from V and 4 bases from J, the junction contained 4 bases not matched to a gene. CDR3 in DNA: TGCGCCAGCAGCCCAGGGGACAGGGGCACTGAAGCTTTCTTT. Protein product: CASSPGDRGTEAFF.

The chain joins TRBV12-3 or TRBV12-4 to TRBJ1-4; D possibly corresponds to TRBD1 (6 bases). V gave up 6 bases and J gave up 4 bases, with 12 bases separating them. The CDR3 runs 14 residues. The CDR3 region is CASREGGINEKLFF. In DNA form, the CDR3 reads TGTGCCAGCAGGGAAGGGGGAATTAATGAAAAACTGTTTTTT.

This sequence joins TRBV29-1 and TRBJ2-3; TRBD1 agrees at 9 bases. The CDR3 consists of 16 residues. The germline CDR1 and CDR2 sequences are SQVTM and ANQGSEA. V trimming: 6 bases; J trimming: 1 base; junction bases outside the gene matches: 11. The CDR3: CSVKPRTGEGTDTQYF. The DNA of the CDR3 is TGCAGCGTCAAACCCCGGACAGGGGAGGGCACAGATACGCAGTATTTT.

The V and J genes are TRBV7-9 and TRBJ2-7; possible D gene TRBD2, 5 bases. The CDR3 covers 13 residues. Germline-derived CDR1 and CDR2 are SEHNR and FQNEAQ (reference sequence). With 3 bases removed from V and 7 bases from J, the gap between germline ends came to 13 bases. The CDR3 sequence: CASSFPGKTEQYF. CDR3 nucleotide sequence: TGTGCCAGCAGCTTCCCGGGGAAGACAGAGCAGTACTTC.

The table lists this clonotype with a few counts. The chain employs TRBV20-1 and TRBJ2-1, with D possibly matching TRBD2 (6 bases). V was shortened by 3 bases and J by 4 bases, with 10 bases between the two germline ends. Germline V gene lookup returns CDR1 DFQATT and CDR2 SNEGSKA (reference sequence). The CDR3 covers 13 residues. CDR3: CSASTGGYNEQFF. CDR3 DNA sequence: TGCAGTGCTAGTACCGGGGGATACAATGAGCAGTTCTTC.

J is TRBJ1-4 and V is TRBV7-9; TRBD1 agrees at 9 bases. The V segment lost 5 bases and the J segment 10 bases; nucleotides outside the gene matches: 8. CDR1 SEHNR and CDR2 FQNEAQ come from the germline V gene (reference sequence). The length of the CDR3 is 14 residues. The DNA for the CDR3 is TGTGCCAGCAGCCATGGACAGGACAGGGGAAAACTGTTTTTT. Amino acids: CASSHGQDRGKLFF.

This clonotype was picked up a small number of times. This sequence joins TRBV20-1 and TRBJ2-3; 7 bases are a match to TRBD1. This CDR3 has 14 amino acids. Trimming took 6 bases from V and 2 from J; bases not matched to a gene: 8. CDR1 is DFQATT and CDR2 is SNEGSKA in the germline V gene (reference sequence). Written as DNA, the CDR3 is TGCAGTGCCACCACAGGGGTCTCCACAGATACGCAGTATTTT. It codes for CSATTGVSTDTQYF.